This TCR beta chain was documented in a study of blood T cell repertoires in COVID-19 (dated by TCRdb to the early 2020s). A note on the overall study: Samples from collaborators originated in the United States, Italy and Spain and spanned both the acute and convalescent phases of COVID-19. The repertoires were released in a freely available public database intended as a resource for research on the immune response to SARS-CoV-2. Samples came from the ongoing ImmuneRACE study (first 160 participants) plus 1,254 subjects from 6 global collaborators. The prospective study material was composed of cDNA or gDNA derived from T cells, B-cell-depleted T cells, or PBMCs. Sample metadata almost always included a de-identified subject ID, COVID-19 status, age in years and sex. Where available, HLA class I and class II types were taken from metadata supplied by the sample provider and were not determined by assay-based typing. Deeply sampled blood TCRbeta repertoires from subjects exposed to, actively infected with, or recovered from COVID-19 were included in the dataset.

Worth noting for this clone: Its antigen is still unknown. Base qualities were left out, and no much larger clone turns up one base away.

General findings and caveats noted by the study authors: The amount of clinical and demographic metadata varied by source and participant and was provided uncurated.

Participants in the prospective study were enrolled through a virtual design, were aged about 18 to 90 years, and lived in roughly 24 United States geographic areas. To assign participants to cohorts, the prospective study relied on clinical history that participants themselves reported in a screening survey and a study questionnaire. Each participant in the prospective study had whole blood, serum and a nasopharyngeal or oropharyngeal swab collected by mobile phlebotomists. Additional blood draws and questionnaires over a 2-month period could optionally be provided by prospective study participants. Before DNA extraction, prospective study blood samples were shipped either frozen or at room temperature. The immunoSEQ Assay, a bias-controlled multiplex PCR, was used to amplify TCRbeta CDR3 regions from genomic DNA. The paper's processing steps were these. Within the assay, amplification of reference gene primers was used to estimate how many nucleated cells each sample contained. To quantify the absolute abundance of each unique TCRbeta CDR3 rearrangement, sequence reads were collapsed and filtered. Productive Simpson clonality was computed per sample as the square root of Simpson's diversity index over productive rearrangements. TCRdb carries this immuneACCESS record with in-frame sequences only. Its versions omit some clonotypes, under half of them owing to an unresolved V gene in the studies checked, with the rest unexplained. That table furnishes V, J and clone size, whereas the DNA furnished D and trimming. The sample yields about 160,000 clones; 65% to 85% were counted once. In total, the top ten clones hold approximately 5.1% of the sample.

The CDR3 goes from the cysteine to the phenylalanine over 16 residues. Solely the CDR3 DNA is kept, with 48 bases framed from the first base. The junction carries 17 bases between V and J, which are trimmed by 4 bases and 2 bases respectively. As encoded in the germline V gene (reference sequence), CDR1 is SGHKS while CDR2 is YYEKEE. The sequence was collected from a woman aged 40 to 50 with acute COVID-19. Here the chain combines TRBV5-5 and TRBJ2-3, with a weak D call of TRBD2 (7 bases match). What was sequenced was PBMCs or T cells enriched from blood (not recorded which). DNA sequence: TGTGCCAGCAGCCCCACCACGGCGGGGGCCACAGATACGCAGTATTTT. Translation gives CASSPTTAGATDTQYF. With the portions outside the CDR3 filled from the reference TRBV5-5 and TRBJ2-3 genes, the complete variable region becomes DAGVTQSPTHLIKTRGQQVTLRCSPISGHKSVSWYQQVLGQGPQFIFQYYEKEERGRGNFPDRFSARQFPNYSSELNVNALLLGDSALYLCASSPTTAGATDTQYFGPGTRLTVL.